The 18 T cell receptor beta chains below all came from one sample that was sequenced in a study of blood T cell repertoires in COVID-19. This table comes from immunoSEQ multiplex PCR, and its TCRdb copy is limited to in-frame clones, with some not included. The sample lists under 45,000 clones, roughly 80% occurring once. The sample consisted of peripheral blood. Every receptor here comes from a man in his 70s with COVID-19, enrolled during active disease.

The chain joins TRBV6-5 to TRBJ2-2; 9 bases map to TRBD2. The CDR3 length is 15 residues. The trim removed 7 bases at V and 4 bases at J, leaving 7 bases unmatched. Looked up from germline, CDR1 is MNHEY and CDR2 is SVGAGI. The CDR3 DNA reads as TGTGCCAGCAAACGCGGGAGGGCGGGCACCGGGGAGCTGTTTTTT. This encodes CASKRGRAGTGELFF.

The J gene is TRBJ2-1, the V gene TRBV9; the match to TRBD2 covers 8 bases. The CDR3 is made up of 15 amino acids. The V gene's germline CDR1 is SGDLS and CDR2 YYNGEE. V trimming: 6 bases; J trimming: 8 bases; junction bases outside the gene matches: 13. CDR3 DNA: TGTGCCAGCACGGGAGGGACACTCTCTAGCTATGAGCAGTTCTTC. Residues: CASTGGTLSSYEQFF. Full variable domain (rest looked up from reference TRBV9 and TRBJ2-1): DSGVTQTPKHLITATGQRVTLRCSPRSGDLSVYWYQQSLDQGLQFLIQYYNGEERAKGNILERFSAQQFPDLHSELNLSSLELGDSALYFCASTGGTLSSYEQFFGPGTRLTVL.

The chain employs TRBV4-2 and TRBJ2-7; TRBD2 matches 8 bases. Germline assignment: CDR1 LGHNA and CDR2 YNFKEQ. The CDR3 contains 15 residues. V dropped 0 bases and J dropped 3; count of bases not matched to a gene: 4. The CDR3 DNA reads as TGTGCCAGCAGCCAAGAGGCTAGCGGGTTCTACGAGCAGTACTTC. The encoded protein is CASSQEASGFYEQYF.

The V call is TRBV19, the J call TRBJ1-3; 7 positions match TRBD1. Losses at the gene ends were 3 bases for V and 5 bases for J; bases not matched to a gene: 4. This CDR3 is 14 amino acids long. The germline V gene encodes CDR1 LNHDA and CDR2 SQIVND (reference sequence). CDR3 DNA: TGTGCCAGTAGTATCGGGACAGCCAGAAACACCATATATTTT. Translated: CASSIGTARNTIYF.

This clone was observed once. The rearrangement links TRBV10-3 to TRBJ2-7, with 8 positions matching TRBD1. The J segment lost 5 bases and the V segment lost 3 bases, leaving 3 bases of the junction unmatched. The germline V gene encodes CDR1 ENHRY and CDR2 SYGVKD. The length of the CDR3 is 13 residues. CDR3 in DNA: TGTGCCATCAGTGAACGGGGACAGGACGAGCAGTACTTC. It is translated as CAISERGQDEQYF.

V gene TRBV3-1 (or the pseudogene TRBV3-2) combines with J gene TRBJ1-2; possible D gene TRBD1, 5 bases. Trimming stripped 2 bases from V and 0 bases from J, with 13 bases between. The CDR3 loop spans 16 amino acids. Per germline, CDR1 LGHDT and CDR2 YNNKEL (reference sequence). The CDR3, as DNA: TGTGCCAGCAGCCAACATGCGGGACTTCCTAACTATGGCTACACCTTC. This encodes CASSQHAGLPNYGYTF.

The chain combines TRBV4-1 with TRBJ2-3; D may be TRBD2 (6 bases). Germline CDR1 and CDR2: MGHRA and YSYEKL. There are 17 residues in the CDR3. V lost 3 bases and J lost 0, with 16 bases in between. CDR3 coding DNA: TGCGCCAGCAGCCAGCTAGCGCCAATTATTAGCACAGATACGCAGTATTTT. This translates into CASSQLAPIISTDTQYF.

This sequence joins TRBV27 and TRBJ1-6, with D hard to call. V shed 7 bases and J shed 0 bases, with 7 bases lying between them. The CDR3 is made up of 14 amino acids. CDR1 is MNHEY and CDR2 is SMNVEV in the germline V gene (reference sequence). The chain's CDR3 is CASTRDSYNSPLHF. CDR3 in DNA: TGTGCCAGCACGAGGGACTCCTATAATTCACCCCTCCACTTT.

The CDR3 DNA sequence: TGCAGTGCACAGGAAAACTATGGCTACACCTTC. Amino acid sequence: CSAQENYGYTF. The chain uses TRBV20-1 and TRBJ1-2; maybe TRBD1 (5 bases). Germline V gives CDR1 DFQATT, CDR2 SNEGSKA (reference sequence). V was clipped by 6 bases and J by 2 bases, with 7 bases between them. There are 11 residues in the CDR3.

V is TRBV29-1 and J is TRBJ2-1, with TRBD2 matching over 11 bases. Germline-derived CDR1 and CDR2 are SQVTM and ANQGSEA. V gave up 4 bases and J gave up 3 bases; unmatched junction bases: 14. The CDR3 has 18 amino acids. As DNA, the CDR3 is TGCAGCGTTGTCCAAGTTTGGGCTAGCGGGAGGAGCTACAATGAGCAGTTCTTC. Translating it yields CSVVQVWASGRSYNEQFF.

The rearrangement joins TRBV5-6 to TRBJ1-5; a weak D match, TRBD1 (5 bases). This CDR3 contains 18 residues. V lost 2 bases to trimming and J lost 0 bases, with 18 bases between them. Germline values: CDR1 SGHDT, CDR2 YYEEEE. Here the CDR3 DNA reads TGTGCCAGCAGCTTCCGAGCGTCAGGGCCCTATAGCAATCAGCCCCAGCATTTT. Its protein is CASSFRASGPYSNQPQHF.

The chain uses TRBV28 and TRBJ1-5, with D perhaps TRBD1 (6 bases). Germline loops: CDR1 MDHEN, CDR2 SYDVKM. CDR3 length: 14 amino acids. Trimming shortened V by 10 bases and J by 5 bases, and 18 bases separated the two germline ends. DNA for the CDR3: TGTGCCACGAAAAAAGGACAGCTAGATCAGCCCCAGCATTTT. This translates into CATKKGQLDQPQHF. Filled out from reference TRBV28 and TRBJ1-5, the complete variable domain reads DVKVTQSSRYLVKRTGEKVFLECVQDMDHENMFWYRQDPGLGLRLIYFSYDVKMKEKGDIPEGYSVSREKKERFSLILESASTNQTSMYLCATKKGQLDQPQHFGDGTRLSIL.

This sequence joins TRBV11-1 and TRBJ2-7, with TRBD1 matching over 10 bases. The CDR3 sequence is 15 residues long. Germline V CDR1 and CDR2: SGHAT, FQDESV (reference sequence). After removal of 5 bases from V and 4 bases from J, the junction contained 8 bases not matched to a gene. CDR3 loop: CASSARQGASYEQYF. The CDR3 nucleotides read TGTGCCAGCAGCGCGCGACAGGGGGCCTCGTACGAGCAGTACTTC.

The rearrangement uses TRBV4-3 and TRBJ2-7; D call uncertain. Deletions cut 1 base from V and 0 bases from J, with 10 bases between. Germline V CDR1 and CDR2: LGHNA, YSLEER. The CDR3 loop spans 15 amino acids. CDR3 sequence (DNA): TGCGCCAGCAGCCAAGGCCGGGTAGCCTCCTACGAGCAGTACTTC. This codes for CASSQGRVASYEQYF.

The V and J genes are TRBV12-3 or TRBV12-4 and TRBJ1-2, with D possibly being TRBD1 (6 bases). This CDR3 comprises 13 residues. V lost 3 bases and J lost 4, with 9 bases in between. This CDR3 reads CASSFSRGYGYTF. The CDR3 bases are TGTGCCAGCAGTTTTAGCAGGGGCTATGGCTACACCTTC.

The DNA of the CDR3 is TGCAGCGTTGCGAATCTAGGGAACACTGAAGCTTTCTTT. Translation: CSVANLGNTEAFF. This chain connects TRBV29-1 to TRBJ1-1; D remains unclear. Germline V lookup: CDR1 SQVTM, CDR2 ANQGSEA. V gave up 4 bases and J gave up 1 base, with 10 bases separating them. There are 13 residues in the CDR3.

This sequence joins TRBV3-1 (or the pseudogene TRBV3-2) and TRBJ1-1; 9 bases line up with TRBD1. The V gene end was trimmed by 1 base and the J gene end by 5 bases; junction bases not matched to a gene: 2. The germline V gene has CDR1 LGHDT and CDR2 YNNKEL (reference sequence). The length of the CDR3 is 14 residues. This CDR3 is CASSQGTGVTEAFF. The DNA for the CDR3 is TGTGCCAGCAGCCAAGGGACAGGGGTAACTGAAGCTTTCTTT.

This sequence joins TRBV29-1 and TRBJ1-1, with D uncertain. The germline V gene has CDR1 SQVTM and CDR2 ANQGSEA. V lost 0 bases and J lost 1, with 9 bases in between. The CDR3 runs to 14 residues. CDR3 in DNA: TGCAGCGTTGAAGATTCGACTGGGAACACTGAAGCTTTCTTT. Translated, it gives CSVEDSTGNTEAFF. The variable domain in full, with the rest retrieved from reference TRBV29-1 and TRBJ1-1, is SAVISQKPSRDICQRGTSLTIQCQVDSQVTMMFWYRQQPGQSLTLIATANQGSEATYESGFVIDKFPISRPNLTFSTLTVSNMSPEDSSIYLCSVEDSTGNTEAFFGQGTRLTVV.